The next 10 T cell receptor beta chains were all read from a single sample in a study of blood T cell repertoires in COVID-19. The data were produced by immunoSEQ multiplex PCR, yet TCRdb's version contains in-frame clones alone and is incomplete. Of about 20,000 clones in the sample, about nine tenths were seen once. The sample taken for sequencing was peripheral blood. The receptors originated from a man aged 45-65 years with active COVID-19.

CDR3 residues: CASSPTGANTEAFF. The DNA for the CDR3 is TGTGCCAGCAGCCCGACAGGGGCGAACACTGAAGCTTTCTTT. The gene calls are TRBV7-3 and TRBJ1-1, with 8 bases lining up with TRBD1. Germline values: CDR1 SGHTA, CDR2 FQGTGA. V shed 5 bases and J 1 base; nucleotides not matched to a gene: 3. CDR3 length equals 14 residues.

This sequence joins TRBV5-4 and TRBJ1-2; the D gene is possibly TRBD1 (6 bases). Germline CDR1 and CDR2: SGHNT and YYREEE (reference sequence). V was pared by 3 bases and J by 3 bases, with 18 bases between. The CDR3 totals 16 residues. The chain's CDR3 is CASSWRSWTVHYGYTF. The CDR3 coding sequence is TGTGCCAGCAGCTGGAGGTCCTGGACAGTTCACTATGGCTACACCTTC.

V and J are TRBV30 and TRBJ1-2; the match to TRBD1 covers 7 bases. Losses at the gene ends were 8 bases for V and 6 bases for J; bases not matched to a gene: 9. The CDR3 is made up of 12 amino acids. Germline V gives CDR1 GTSNPN, CDR2 SVGIG (reference sequence). In nucleotides, the CDR3 is TGTGCCCGGGAGAGGGGGCTAGATGGCTACACCTTC. Encoded protein: CARERGLDGYTF.

V and J are TRBV5-1 and TRBJ2-7; weak D call: TRBD1 (6 bases). CDR1 SGHRS and CDR2 YFSETQ come from the germline V gene. CDR3 length: 14 amino acids. Trimming cost V 6 bases and J 6 bases, with 19 bases left between them. The CDR3 DNA reads as TGCGCCAGCACCATTGGGCAGGGGAGCGGCGAGCAGTACTTC. As protein: CASTIGQGSGEQYF.

The chain has TRBV14 and TRBJ2-1, with TRBD1 identical over 7 bases. Germline V lookup: CDR1 SGHDN, CDR2 FVKESK. The CDR3 sequence is 16 residues long. J lost 7 bases, V lost 2 bases, and 11 bases had no gene match. CDR3 loop: CASSQLGTVSHNEQFF. The CDR3 coding sequence is TGTGCCAGCAGCCAACTGGGGACAGTCTCCCATAATGAGCAGTTCTTC. The variable domain in full, completed from reference TRBV14 and TRBJ2-1, reads EAGVTQFPSHSVIEKGQTVTLRCDPISGHDNLYWYRRVMGKEIKFLLHFVKESKQDESGMPNNRFLAERTGGTYSTLKVQPAELEDSGVYFCASSQLGTVSHNEQFFGPGTRLTVL.

This chain uses TRBV6-5 with TRBJ2-1; 7 nucleotides agree with TRBD1. The CDR3 runs to 13 residues. Germline V lookup: CDR1 MNHEY, CDR2 SVGAGI. J gave up 8 bases and V 7 bases, and 8 bases lay outside the gene matches. CDR3 sequence: CASNKGALYEQFF. The CDR3 DNA reads TGTGCCAGCAATAAGGGGGCCCTCTATGAGCAGTTCTTC.

The chain employs TRBV5-6 and TRBJ1-1; no clear D. CDR1 and CDR2 from the germline V gene are SGHDT and YYEEEE. This CDR3 comprises 15 residues. Trimming left V 1 base short and J 0 bases short, with 10 bases between. The CDR3 here is CASSLRGFMNTEAFF. The CDR3 DNA reads as TGTGCCAGCAGCTTGCGCGGATTCATGAACACTGAAGCTTTCTTT. Full variable domain (outside the CDR3, taken from reference TRBV5-6 and TRBJ1-1): DAGVTQSPTHLIKTRGQQVTLRCSPKSGHDTVSWYQQALGQGPQFIFQYYEEEERQRGNFPDRFSGHQFPNYSSELNVNALLLGDSALYLCASSLRGFMNTEAFFGQGTRLTVV.

The sample holds a few counts of this clone. The chain links TRBV6-5 to TRBJ2-1; 8 bases match TRBD1. The CDR3 is made up of 14 amino acids. The V gene end was trimmed by 7 bases and the J gene end by 10 bases; junction bases not matched to a gene: 12. Per germline, CDR1 MNHEY and CDR2 SVGAGI. CDR3 nucleotides: TGTGCCAGCAATCCAGGACAGGGCGCTTTCGAGCAGTTCTTC. Translation gives CASNPGQGAFEQFF.

The chain joins TRBV7-9 to TRBJ2-1, with 12 positions matching TRBD1. Germline loops: CDR1 SEHNR, CDR2 FQNEAQ (reference sequence). This CDR3 spans 15 amino acids. The junction had 7 bases not matched to a gene; V was cut back by 5 bases and J by 8 bases. In DNA, the CDR3 is TGTGCCAGCAGCCTGGGACAGGGGGCTATCGATGAGCAGTTCTTC. It yields the protein CASSLGQGAIDEQFF.

The chain recombines TRBV4-3 with TRBJ2-7; D is unclear. The V gene's germline CDR1 is LGHNA and CDR2 YSLEER. V shed 3 bases and J shed 1 base, with 16 bases lying between them. The length of the CDR3 is 16 residues. Here the CDR3 reads CASSHSTGTKSYEQYF. The DNA of the CDR3 is TGCGCCAGCAGCCATTCAACCGGTACTAAATCCTACGAGCAGTACTTC.